This record concerns one T cell receptor (beta chain) sequence. These data are taken from a study of patients and donors after allogeneic stem cell transplantation. The junction had 4 bases not matched to a gene; V was cut back by 3 bases and J by 1 base. Per the germline V gene, CDR1 is MDHEN and CDR2 is SYDVKM. The CDR3 runs 18 residues. TCRdb reanalysed the RT-PCR reads using MiXCR and keeps one entry per CDR3 protein. Found here are about a million distinct CDR3 sequences, around 17% of them singletons; the top ten hold around 6%. V usage is TRBV28 and J usage is TRBJ2-6; the match to TRBD1 covers 12 bases. Sequencing used blood, either unsorted or a sorted T cell fraction (not recorded which). This TCR came from a human donor who was either an allogeneic HSCT recipient or a stem cell or donor lymphocyte infusion donor (not recorded which). It is not recorded whose cells these are; they may come from a transplant donor. CDR3 bases: TGTGCCAGCAGTTTGTCGGGACAGGGGGCATCTGGGGCCAACGTCCTGACTTTC. This sequence encodes CASSLSGQGASGANVLTF.